The rows below give T cell receptor beta chains drawn from one sample of a study of response to subunit inactivated influenza vaccine. TCRdb called the RT-PCR reads again in MiXCR, with one record for every CDR3 protein. The sample gives more than 600,000 distinct CDR3 sequences, around a sixth of which show up once; around 9.9% is in the top ten. The sample here was PBMCs from blood, taken about 5 days after vaccination. Every receptor here comes from a man over 45 who received an inactivated influenza vaccine. Both conserved end residues are part of each CDR3. Each record gives: V gene, clone size, D gene, J gene, CDR3 protein, CDR3 DNA. D genes are given only for firm matches. Clone size is stated in some rows and not others, as once, few, many or a class when expanded.

V gene: TRBV7-9
clone size: .
D gene: TRBD1
J gene: TRBJ1-2
CDR3 protein: CASSIPGQGYGYTF
CDR3 DNA: TGTGCCAGCAGCATACCGGGACAGGGATATGGCTACACCTTC

V gene: TRBV7-8
clone size: .
D gene: TRBD1
J gene: TRBJ1-4
CDR3 protein: CASRQQPGQGEKLFF
CDR3 DNA: TGTGCCAGCAGACAACAGCCGGGACAGGGGGAAAAACTGTTTTTT

V gene: TRBV20-1
clone size: few
D gene: TRBD1
J gene: TRBJ2-4
CDR3 protein: CSAVDREGAKNIQYF
CDR3 DNA: TGCAGTGCTGTCGACAGGGAAGGAGCCAAAAACATTCAGTACTTC

V gene: TRBV6-1
clone size: few
D gene: .
J gene: TRBJ2-1
CDR3 protein: CASSSRGTPYNEQFF
CDR3 DNA: TGTGCCAGCAGTAGCCGTGGGACTCCCTACAATGAGCAGTTCTTC

V gene: TRBV20-1
clone size: many
D gene: TRBD2
J gene: TRBJ2-1
CDR3 protein: CSARGLAGGYNEQFF
CDR3 DNA: TGCAGTGCTAGAGGGTTAGCGGGCGGCTACAATGAGCAGTTCTTC

V gene: TRBV15
clone size: .
D gene: .
J gene: TRBJ1-1
CDR3 protein: CATSRDLLRLGITEAFF
CDR3 DNA: TGTGCCACCAGCAGAGATCTGTTACGCCTGGGAATCACTGAAGCTTTCTTT

V gene: TRBV24-1
clone size: few
D gene: TRBD1
J gene: TRBJ2-7
CDR3 protein: CATSEGDREYEQYF
CDR3 DNA: TGTGCCACCAGTGAGGGGGACAGGGAGTACGAGCAGTACTTC

V gene: TRBV6-5
clone size: few
D gene: .
J gene: TRBJ1-1
CDR3 protein: CASRLQGLGLDTEAFF
CDR3 DNA: TGTGCCAGCAGATTACAGGGCCTGGGTCTGGACACTGAAGCTTTCTTT

V gene: TRBV5-5
clone size: many
D gene: .
J gene: TRBJ2-5
CDR3 protein: CASSWTERETQYF
CDR3 DNA: TGTGCCAGCAGCTGGACCGAAAGGGAGACCCAGTACTTC

V gene: TRBV20-1
clone size: few
D gene: TRBD2
J gene: TRBJ2-3
CDR3 protein: CSARDDLWEGTDTQYF
CDR3 DNA: TGCAGTGCTAGAGATGACCTCTGGGAGGGGACAGATACGCAGTATTTT

V gene: TRBV29-1
clone size: many
D gene: TRBD2
J gene: TRBJ2-7
CDR3 protein: CSVETREGGTYEQYF
CDR3 DNA: TGCAGCGTTGAAACGAGGGAGGGAGGTACCTACGAGCAGTACTTC

V gene: TRBV6-2/TRBV6-3
clone size: .
D gene: .
J gene: TRBJ2-7
CDR3 protein: CACRPTANYEQYF
CDR3 DNA: TGTGCCTGCCGCCCGACAGCAAACTACGAGCAGTACTTC

V gene: TRBV21-1
clone size: few
D gene: .
J gene: TRBJ2-7
CDR3 protein: CASSKPGLNYEQYF
CDR3 DNA: TGTGCCAGCAGCAAGCCAGGGCTAAACTACGAGCAGTACTTC

V gene: TRBV9
clone size: once
D gene: TRBD1
J gene: TRBJ1-1
CDR3 protein: CASSPKAGGLTEAFF
CDR3 DNA: TGTGCCAGCAGCCCCAAGGCAGGGGGTCTAACTGAAGCTTTCTTT

V gene: TRBV2
clone size: once
D gene: TRBD1
J gene: TRBJ2-5
CDR3 protein: CASSALDRGQAETQYF
CDR3 DNA: TGTGCCAGCAGTGCTTTGGACAGGGGGCAAGCGGAGACCCAGTACTTC

V gene: TRBV7-9
clone size: few
D gene: .
J gene: TRBJ1-1
CDR3 protein: CASSLDLQWNTEAFF
CDR3 DNA: TGTGCCAGCAGCTTGGACCTACAGTGGAACACTGAAGCTTTCTTT

V gene: TRBV7-2
clone size: few
D gene: .
J gene: TRBJ1-2
CDR3 protein: CASSTGQYYGYTF
CDR3 DNA: TGTGCCAGCAGCACGGGGCAGTACTATGGCTACACCTTC

V gene: TRBV6-2/TRBV6-3
clone size: few
D gene: .
J gene: TRBJ2-1
CDR3 protein: CASSRAGAPYNEQFF
CDR3 DNA: TGTGCCAGCAGTAGGGCGGGGGCACCATACAATGAGCAGTTCTTC

V gene: TRBV4-3
clone size: .
D gene: .
J gene: TRBJ2-2
CDR3 protein: CASSQEVRVGELFF
CDR3 DNA: TGCGCCAGCAGCCAAGAGGTTCGAGTCGGGGAGCTGTTTTTT

V gene: TRBV5-1
clone size: many
D gene: TRBD2
J gene: TRBJ2-3
CDR3 protein: CASSFGGGSTDTQYF
CDR3 DNA: TGCGCCAGCAGCTTTGGCGGGGGGTCTACAGATACGCAGTATTTT

V gene: TRBV29-1
clone size: .
D gene: .
J gene: TRBJ1-1
CDR3 protein: CSVNTNTEAFF
CDR3 DNA: TGCAGCGTTAATACGAACACTGAAGCTTTCTTT

V gene: TRBV20-1
clone size: .
D gene: TRBD2
J gene: TRBJ2-1
CDR3 protein: CSARDLRGLAGVIEQFF
CDR3 DNA: TGCAGTGCTAGAGATCTCCGGGGACTAGCGGGAGTGATTGAGCAGTTCTTC